These 25 T cell receptor beta chains came from one sample sequenced in a study. TCRdb re-called the RT-PCR reads through MiXCR, storing one row per CDR3 protein. The table has hundreds of thousands of distinct CDR3 sequences, around 14% seen once. The specimen was memory CD4+ T cells from blood. Receptors originate from a female donor in good health, serving as a healthy control.

This clonotype was detected a few times. The gene calls are TRBV6-5 and TRBJ1-2; weak D call: TRBD1 (5 bases). Trimming left V 0 bases short and J 14 bases short, with 10 bases between. Per germline, CDR1 MNHEY and CDR2 SVGAGI. CDR3 length: 11 amino acids. The CDR3 DNA sequence: TGTGCCAGCAGTTACTCGGGGGAGCCTACCTTC. Translating gives CASSYSGEPTF.

This chain links TRBV3-1 with TRBJ2-1; 9 positions agree with TRBD2. This CDR3 region has 16 residues. Germline CDR1 is LGHDT and CDR2 is YNNKEL (reference sequence). After removal of 3 bases from V and 5 bases from J, the junction contained 8 bases not matched to a gene. The CDR3 DNA reads as TGTGCCAGCAGCCAGCTTACCGGGACTAGCCACAATGAGCAGTTCTTC. It is translated as CASSQLTGTSHNEQFF.

In this sample, this clonotype turned up a few times. The rearrangement uses TRBV29-1 and TRBJ1-1, with 7 bases lining up with TRBD1. The V gene's germline CDR1 is SQVTM and CDR2 ANQGSEA. The CDR3 totals 14 residues. V shed 7 bases and J 11 bases; nucleotides not matched to a gene: 19. In nucleotides, the CDR3 is TGCAGCGGGACCACAGGGGTCGTAGGCGGGCGGGCTTTCTTT. Translating gives CSGTTGVVGGRAFF.

The genes are TRBV10-3 and TRBJ2-7, with a weak D call TRBD1 (6 bases). Germline V lookup: CDR1 ENHRY, CDR2 SYGVKD. Trimming pared 4 bases from V and 2 bases from J, leaving 12 bases between. This CDR3 has 14 residues. CDR3 residues: CAISGQARPYEQYF. CDR3 in DNA: TGTGCCATCAGTGGACAGGCTCGTCCCTACGAGCAGTACTTC.

The chain recombines TRBV18 with TRBJ2-1; 7 nucleotides match TRBD1. The germline V gene encodes CDR1 KGHSH and CDR2 LQKENI. The CDR3 sequence is 14 residues long. The ends lost 4 bases at V and 9 bases at J; junction bases unmatched: 9. For the CDR3, the DNA is TGTGCCAGCTCACAGGGGGCGCGATTAGGTGAGCAGTTCTTC. Encoded protein: CASSQGARLGEQFF.

This clonotype came up a few times. The chain has TRBV6-5 and TRBJ1-6, with D possibly TRBD1 on 6 matching bases. Per the germline V gene, CDR1 is MNHEY and CDR2 is SVGAGI. The CDR3 spans 14 residues. The V gene lost 6 bases and the J gene lost 5 bases, with 11 bases spanning the gap. CDR3 region: CASSYGQNNSPLHF. CDR3 coding DNA: TGTGCCAGCAGCTATGGACAGAATAATTCACCCCTCCACTTT.

The rearrangement uses TRBV10-3 and TRBJ2-2, with TRBD2 as a possible D gene (7 bases). Trimming stripped 8 bases from V and 4 bases from J, with 14 bases between. The CDR3 length is 14 residues. Germline values: CDR1 ENHRY, CDR2 SYGVKD. The CDR3: CAIGGARSTGELFF. CDR3 coding DNA: TGTGCCATCGGGGGGGCGCGATCCACCGGGGAGCTGTTTTTT.

V gene TRBV6-1 combines with J gene TRBJ1-1, with no clear D. In germline, CDR1 is MNHNS, CDR2 SASEGT. The CDR3 extends over 11 amino acids. Trimming removed 3 bases from V and 8 bases from J, with 7 bases in between. The CDR3 reads CASSEGGEAFF. In DNA form, the CDR3 reads TGTGCCAGCAGTGAGGGTGGAGAAGCTTTCTTT.

This clonotype appeared many times. This sequence joins TRBV20-1 and TRBJ2-1; D may be TRBD2 (5 bases). V lost 1 base to trimming and J lost 8 bases, with 12 bases between them. This CDR3 has 13 residues. Per germline, CDR1 DFQATT and CDR2 SNEGSKA (reference sequence). For the CDR3, the DNA is TGCAGTGCTAGAGGTCGACGGGGTGATGAGCAGTTCTTC. Translation gives CSARGRRGDEQFF.

V is TRBV6-2 or TRBV6-3 and J is TRBJ1-2; a possible D gene is TRBD1 (5 bases). Trimming removed 4 bases at V and 3 bases at J, with 9 bases between. The CDR3 contains 13 residues. Germline V gives CDR1 MNHEY, CDR2 SVGEGT. The CDR3 loop is CASSSTGYYGYTF. Written as DNA, the CDR3 is TGTGCCAGCAGTTCAACAGGTTACTATGGCTACACCTTC.

This clonotype appeared a single time. It may be a read error: a sequence one base away is much more abundant. The rearrangement joins TRBV6-5 to TRBJ2-7, with 7 bases that match TRBD1. The germline V gene encodes CDR1 MNHEY and CDR2 SVGAGI. The CDR3 runs 14 residues. The CDR3 DNA reads TGTGCCAGCAGAAAGGCGACAGGGTGGTACGAGGAGTACTTC. It yields the protein CASRKATGWYEEYF.

This chain links TRBV20-1 with TRBJ1-5; 7 bases are a match to TRBD1. CDR1 and CDR2 (germline): DFQATT, SNEGSKA (reference sequence). CDR3 size: 14 residues. With V trimmed by 6 bases and J by 3 bases, 8 bases remained unmatched. The CDR3 DNA reads TGCAGTGCAACCCGGGACAGCAACAATCAGCCCCAGCATTTT. Translation gives CSATRDSNNQPQHF.

The chain uses TRBV6-2 or TRBV6-3 and TRBJ1-1; 8 positions agree with TRBD1. CDR3 length equals 14 residues. V shed 4 bases, J shed 1 base, and the junction held 2 bases outside the gene matches. Germline-derived CDR1 and CDR2 are MNHEY and SVGEGT. The CDR3 region is CASSSTGENTEAFF. CDR3 nucleotide sequence: TGTGCCAGCAGTTCGACAGGGGAGAACACTGAAGCTTTCTTT.

V usage is TRBV7-3 and J usage is TRBJ2-3, with unresolved D. This CDR3 contains 16 residues. Trimming took 2 bases from V and 3 from J, leaving 15 bases between them. CDR1 and CDR2 (germline): SGHTA, FQGTGA. The CDR3 protein is CASSLGSLSATDTQYF. In DNA form, the CDR3 reads TGTGCCAGCAGCTTAGGTAGTCTGAGCGCTACAGATACGCAGTATTTT.

The rearrangement joins TRBV20-1 to TRBJ1-3; D is ambiguous. The CDR3 covers 14 residues. V was trimmed by 3 bases and J by 0 bases, leaving 9 bases between them. The germline CDR1 and CDR2 sequences are DFQATT and SNEGSKA (reference sequence). The CDR3 protein is CSASAPSSGNTIYF. For the CDR3, the DNA is TGCAGTGCTAGTGCCCCGAGCTCTGGAAACACCATATATTTT.

This clonotype was counted only a few times. The chain combines TRBV24-1 with TRBJ2-5; 10 bases fit TRBD2. J was trimmed by 5 bases and V by 4 bases; bases with no gene match: 9. The CDR3 length is 16 residues. Per germline, CDR1 KGHDR and CDR2 SFDVKD. The CDR3 region has the DNA TGTGCCACCAGTGAAAGCCTAGCGGGAGTATGGGAGACCCAGTACTTC. Translation gives CATSESLAGVWETQYF.

Only a few counts were recorded for this clonotype. V is TRBV6-5 and J is TRBJ1-2, with D possibly being TRBD1 (5 bases). With 6 bases removed from V and 2 bases from J, the gap between germline ends came to 10 bases. The length of the CDR3 is 13 residues. Germline assignment: CDR1 MNHEY and CDR2 SVGAGI. The CDR3 sequence: CASRNNRNYGYTF. DNA of the CDR3: TGTGCCAGCAGAAATAACAGGAACTATGGCTACACCTTC.

In this sample, this clonotype turned up a few times. CDR3 loop: CASSLFLRGTRDPVAYNSPLHF. The CDR3 DNA reads TGTGCCAGCAGTTTATTTCTAAGAGGGACACGCGACCCGGTGGCCTATAATTCACCCCTCCACTTT. V is TRBV27 and J is TRBJ1-6; weak D call: TRBD1 (6 bases). V gave up 1 base and J gave up 2 bases, with 27 bases separating them. Germline V CDR1 and CDR2: MNHEY, SMNVEV (reference sequence). The CDR3 is made up of 22 amino acids.

This clonotype showed up just a few times. V and J are TRBV18 and TRBJ1-4; TRBD1 aligns across 7 bases. CDR3 length equals 14 residues. V shed 5 bases, J shed 5 bases, and the junction held 5 bases outside the gene matches. Germline CDR1 KGHSH, CDR2 LQKENI. The CDR3 coding sequence is TGTGCCAGCTCAAGGGACAGCAGCAATGAAAAACTGTTTTTT. Its protein is CASSRDSSNEKLFF. Drawing the rest from reference TRBV18 and TRBJ1-4, the complete variable domain is NAGVMQNPRHLVRRRGQEARLRCSPMKGHSHVYWYRQLPEEGLKFMVYLQKENIIDESGMPKERFSAEFPKEGPSILRIQQVVRGDSAAYFCASSRDSSNEKLFFGSGTQLSVL.

This clonotype was seen at least ten times. This chain joins TRBV20-1 and TRBJ2-1, with D possibly matching TRBD2 (6 bases). Germline lookup yields CDR1 DFQATT and CDR2 SNEGSKA (reference sequence). The CDR3 has 12 residues. V lost 7 bases and J 7 bases, leaving 14 bases between the germline ends. This chain's CDR3 is CSGTAGYNEQFF. CDR3 DNA: TGCAGTGGGACCGCGGGATATAATGAGCAGTTCTTC.

This clonotype came up a few times. Here the CDR3 reads CASSFGDSRNQPQHF. CDR3 DNA sequence: TGTGCCAGCAGCTTCGGTGACAGCCGCAATCAGCCCCAGCATTTT. The genes are TRBV5-5 and TRBJ1-5; perhaps TRBD1 as D (5 bases). In germline, CDR1 is SGHKS, CDR2 YYEKEE (reference sequence). CDR3 length: 15 amino acids. The V end lost 2 bases, the J end lost 2 bases, and 11 bases lay between the germline ends.

This clonotype showed up many times. The chain employs TRBV12-3 or TRBV12-4 and TRBJ2-5, with TRBD2 as a possible D gene (6 bases). The CDR3 contains 13 residues. V shed 2 bases and J shed 6 bases, with 10 bases lying between them. CDR3 amino acids: CASSLSGEKTQYF. The DNA of the CDR3 is TGTGCCAGCAGTTTATCGGGGGAGAAGACCCAGTACTTC.

There are a few counts of this clonotype. The chain recombines TRBV7-8 with TRBJ1-5; TRBD1 agrees at 8 bases. The ends lost 6 bases at V and 6 bases at J; junction bases unmatched: 19. Germline V CDR1 and CDR2: SGHVS, FQNEAQ. The CDR3 runs to 18 residues. CDR3 in amino acids: CASSITRTGRGGGQPQHF. As DNA, the CDR3 is TGTGCCAGCAGTATTACCCGGACAGGGAGGGGGGGCGGTCAGCCCCAGCATTTT.

This clonotype was counted many times. This chain joins TRBV10-3 and TRBJ1-2, with D tentatively TRBD1 (5 bases). Germline values: CDR1 ENHRY, CDR2 SYGVKD. CDR3 length: 14 amino acids. The V gene lost 4 bases and the J gene lost 8 bases, with 17 bases spanning the gap. The CDR3 DNA sequence: TGTGCCATCAGTGGTGTAGATGGGGCTGGAGGCTACACCTTC. Its protein is CAISGVDGAGGYTF.

As for this clonotype: This may stem from a read error, because a much larger clone lies one nucleotide away. This sequence joins TRBV7-7 and TRBJ2-1, with 8 bases identical to TRBD2. The length of the CDR3 is 15 residues. Germline V lookup: CDR1 SSHAT, CDR2 FNYEAQ (reference sequence). The CDR3 region has the DNA TGTTCCAGCAGCCCCGGGACTAGTTACGTCAATGAGCAGTTCTTC. This sequence encodes CSSSPGTSYVNEQFF.